This passage covers 8 T cell receptor beta chains from one sample sequenced in a study of T cells after yellow fever vaccination. TCRdb passed the 5' RACE reads through MiXCR, listing each CDR3 protein once. The sample contains roughly 160,000 distinct CDR3 sequences, 6% to 7.5% of which appear only once. Sample: CD4+ T cells sorted from PBMCs, taken 5 days after the first yellow fever vaccination. Receptors were obtained from a man aged 18 to 29 who received the YFV17D yellow fever vaccine.

This clonotype was observed a handful of times. V usage is TRBV30 and J usage is TRBJ2-1; D tentatively reads TRBD1 or TRBD2 (5 bases each). Germline V gene data show CDR1 as GTSNPN and CDR2 as SVGIG (reference sequence). CDR3 size: 15 residues. V lost 2 bases and J 0 bases, leaving 11 bases between the germline ends. CDR3 protein: CAWSWDGPSYNEQFF. CDR3 in DNA: TGTGCCTGGAGTTGGGACGGCCCCTCCTACAATGAGCAGTTCTTC.

This clonotype was picked up many times. The chain is built from TRBV27 and TRBJ2-7, with no clear D. The length of the CDR3 is 15 residues. The V end was cut by 6 bases, the J end by 2 bases, with 17 bases between. CDR1 is MNHEY and CDR2 is SMNVEV in the germline V gene (reference sequence). The CDR3 region is CASSYTGAGAYEQYV. CDR3 sequence (DNA): TGTGCCAGCAGCTATACCGGAGCAGGTGCCTACGAGCAGTACGTC.

This clonotype has a count of ten or more. The chain combines TRBV7-3 with TRBJ2-2; possibly TRBD1 for D (5 bases). V lost 2 bases to trimming and J lost 0 bases, with 10 bases between them. The CDR3 loop spans 16 amino acids. CDR1 and CDR2 from the germline V gene are SGHTA and FQGTGA. CDR3 sequence (DNA): TGTGCCAGCAGCTTACGTCAGACAGCGAACACCGGGGAGCTGTTTTTT. Translation: CASSLRQTANTGELFF.

By sample fraction, this clonotype is medium-sized. V gene TRBV12-3 or TRBV12-4 combines with J gene TRBJ1-6; possibly TRBD1 for D (5 bases). Trimming cost V 5 bases and J 13 bases, with 18 bases left between them. The CDR3 spans 14 residues. CDR3 loop: CASSTGSIIHPLHF. CDR3 nucleotides: TGTGCCAGCAGTACAGGTTCTATAATTCACCCCCTCCACTTT.

The sample holds many counts of this clonotype. The chain carries TRBV4-1 and TRBJ2-1; 13 positions match TRBD2. Per the germline V gene, CDR1 is MGHRA and CDR2 is YSYEKL. The junction had 8 bases not matched to a gene; V was cut back by 2 bases and J by 13 bases. The CDR3 consists of 15 residues. CDR3 in DNA: TGCGCCAGCAGCCAAACAGGACTAGCGGGGGCGCCCCAGTTCTTC. As protein: CASSQTGLAGAPQFF.

This clonotype was seen more than once but under ten times. This sequence joins TRBV10-2 and TRBJ1-1; TRBD1 matches 8 bases. This CDR3 comprises 16 residues. In germline, CDR1 is WSHSY, CDR2 SAAADI. After removal of 8 bases from V and 4 bases from J, the junction contained 15 bases not matched to a gene. CDR3 residues: CASSRQGAPQGTEAFF. The CDR3 DNA is TGCGCCAGCTCTAGGCAGGGGGCGCCCCAAGGCACTGAAGCTTTCTTT.

There are many counts of this clonotype. This sequence joins TRBV7-9 and TRBJ2-1; 8 positions agree with TRBD2. CDR1 and CDR2 (germline): SEHNR, FQNEAQ (reference sequence). The CDR3 spans 15 residues. V lost 2 bases and J lost 7; bases outside the gene matches: 7. Here the CDR3 DNA reads TGTGCCAGCAGCTTATCGGGGGGGGCCGATAATGAGCAGTTCTTC. Its protein product is CASSLSGGADNEQFF.

This clonotype has ten or more counts. The junction differs from germline at one of its ends, possibly a read error. The rearrangement links TRBV5-1 to TRBJ2-5; 12 positions match TRBD2. The CDR3 spans 17 residues. Germline V gene lookup returns CDR1 SGHRS and CDR2 YFSETQ. CDR3 nucleotide sequence: TGTGCCAGCAGCTTAGGTCTAGCGGGGGGGCCGGGAGAGACCCAGTACTTC. Translating gives CASSLGLAGGPGETQYF.